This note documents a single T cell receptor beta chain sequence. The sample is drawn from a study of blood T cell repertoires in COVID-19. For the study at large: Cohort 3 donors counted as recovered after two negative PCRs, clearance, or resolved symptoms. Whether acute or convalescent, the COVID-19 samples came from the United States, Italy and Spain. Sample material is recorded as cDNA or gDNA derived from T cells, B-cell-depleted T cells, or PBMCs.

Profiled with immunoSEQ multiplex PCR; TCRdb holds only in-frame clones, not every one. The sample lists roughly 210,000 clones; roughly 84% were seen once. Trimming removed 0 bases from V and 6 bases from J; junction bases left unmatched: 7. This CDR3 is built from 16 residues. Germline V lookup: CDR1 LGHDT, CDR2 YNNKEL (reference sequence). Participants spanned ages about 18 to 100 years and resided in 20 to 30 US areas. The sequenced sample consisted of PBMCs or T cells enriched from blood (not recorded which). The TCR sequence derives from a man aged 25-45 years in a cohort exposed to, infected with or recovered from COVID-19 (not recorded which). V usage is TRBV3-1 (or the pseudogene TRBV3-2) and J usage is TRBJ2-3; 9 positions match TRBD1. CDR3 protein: CASSQERTGALDTQYF. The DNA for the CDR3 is TGTGCCAGCAGCCAAGAGCGGACAGGGGCGTTGGATACGCAGTATTTT.